The 23 T cell receptor beta chains given below trace back to one sample, sequenced in a study of shared T cell receptors in the human thymus. Sequencing was performed with immunoSEQ multiplex PCR; in TCRdb, only in-frame clones are kept and a portion is missing. The table shows 700,000 to 750,000 clones, with 80% to 90% occurring only once. These data were also filed under a second study, of human thymus T cells.

Specimen: thymocytes. Every receptor here comes from a girl under three years old with a congenital heart defect.

The chain is built from TRBV27 and TRBJ2-1; 11 nucleotides line up with TRBD2. The V gene's germline CDR1 is MNHEY and CDR2 SMNVEV (reference sequence). J was trimmed by 3 bases and V by 4 bases; bases with no gene match: 8. The CDR3 loop spans 17 amino acids. The CDR3: CASSCGLGLAVYNEQFF. In nucleotides, the CDR3 is TGTGCCAGCAGTTGCGGATTGGGACTAGCGGTCTACAATGAGCAGTTCTTC.

The chain links TRBV12-5 to TRBJ1-2, with a weak D call TRBD1 (5 bases). The CDR3 runs to 20 residues. V lost 1 base and J lost 1, with 25 bases in between. Germline V gene sequence: CDR1 LGHNT, CDR2 FRNRAP. Here the CDR3 reads CASGLAPDHRLPSSNYGYTF. The CDR3 DNA sequence: TGTGCTAGTGGTTTGGCTCCCGACCACAGGCTGCCGAGCAGTAACTATGGCTACACCTTC.

The rearrangement joins TRBV7-9 to TRBJ2-7, with D perhaps TRBD2 (6 bases). V was pared by 5 bases and J by 5 bases, with 22 bases between. CDR3 length: 16 residues. Germline CDR1 is SEHNR and CDR2 is FQNEAQ (reference sequence). The CDR3 nucleotides are TGTGCCAGCAGCCACGGAGGGGACTCCGAAAGGCACGAGCAGTACTTC. Translating gives CASSHGGDSERHEQYF. The whole variable domain, filled in from reference TRBV7-9 and TRBJ2-7, reads DTGVSQNPRHKITKRGQNVTFRCDPISEHNRLYWYRQTLGQGPEFLTYFQNEAQLEKSRLLSDRFSAERPKGSFSTLEIQRTEQGDSAMYLCASSHGGDSERHEQYFGPGTRLTVT.

V is TRBV27 and J is TRBJ2-7; 7 bases align to TRBD1. From germline, CDR1 is MNHEY and CDR2 SMNVEV (reference sequence). The length of the CDR3 is 16 residues. After removal of 3 bases from V and 5 bases from J, the junction contained 13 bases not matched to a gene. In nucleotides, the CDR3 is TGTGCCAGCAGTTTCACTCTCACAGGGGTTAGGGACGAGCAGTACTTC. Its protein product is CASSFTLTGVRDEQYF.

This chain uses TRBV2 with TRBJ2-1; TRBD1 might be the D (6 bases). V was clipped by 3 bases and J by 8 bases, with 11 bases between them. The CDR3 totals 13 residues. CDR1 SNHLY and CDR2 FYNNEI come from the germline V gene. The DNA for the CDR3 is TGTGCCAGCAGTGAGGGGGACAATCATGAGCAGTTCTTC. Encoded protein: CASSEGDNHEQFF.

The chain links TRBV7-2 to TRBJ1-1, with D unclear. The CDR3 covers 13 residues. Per germline, CDR1 SGHTA and CDR2 FQGNSA. The ends were cut back, 4 bases at V and 3 bases at J, with 9 bases in the middle. CDR3 nucleotides: TGTGCCAGCAGCTCGACTGAATACACTGAAGCTTTCTTT. Its protein is CASSSTEYTEAFF. Full variable domain (outside the CDR3, taken from reference TRBV7-2 and TRBJ1-1): GAGVSQSPSNKVTEKGKDVELRCDPISGHTALYWYRQSLGQGLEFLIYFQGNSAPDKSGLPSDRFSAERTGGSVSTLTIQRTQQEDSAVYLCASSSTEYTEAFFGQGTRLTVV.

This rearrangement joins TRBV19 to TRBJ2-1, with a weak D call TRBD2 (6 bases). The V gene's germline CDR1 is LNHDA and CDR2 SQIVND (reference sequence). Trimming took 5 bases from V and 8 from J, leaving 16 bases between them. The CDR3 contains 14 residues. In nucleotides, the CDR3 is TGTGCCAGTAGTCCAATCGGGCGGGGAGATGAGCAGTTCTTC. Translating it yields CASSPIGRGDEQFF. The full variable domain, its missing parts supplied by reference TRBV19 and TRBJ2-1, is DGGITQSPKYLFRKEGQNVTLSCEQNLNHDAMYWYRQDPGQGLRLIYYSQIVNDFQKGDIAEGYSVSREKKESFPLTVTSAQKNPTAFYLCASSPIGRGDEQFFGPGTRLTVL.

This clone was observed a handful of times. The chain links TRBV4-2 to TRBJ2-1; 10 positions agree with TRBD2. The CDR3 runs 18 residues. V lost 1 base to trimming and J lost 8 bases; unmatched junction nucleotides: 14. CDR1 and CDR2 from the germline V gene are LGHNA and YNFKEQ. This CDR3 is CASSQVGSGGPYFDEQFF. CDR3 DNA sequence: TGTGCCAGCAGCCAAGTTGGTAGCGGGGGGCCCTACTTTGATGAGCAGTTCTTC.

The V call is TRBV9, the J call TRBJ1-3, with D possibly TRBD1 on 5 matching bases. Trimming stripped 0 bases from V and 4 bases from J, with 17 bases between. Per the germline V gene, CDR1 is SGDLS and CDR2 is YYNGEE. The CDR3 is 17 residues long. This CDR3 reads CASSVEGLPFGGNTIYF. The CDR3 nucleotides are TGTGCCAGCAGCGTAGAGGGACTTCCCTTCGGGGGAAACACCATATATTTT.

The V and J genes are TRBV9 and TRBJ2-2, with TRBD1 identical over 7 bases. The CDR3 runs 14 residues. Per the germline V gene, CDR1 is SGDLS and CDR2 is YYNGEE. With V trimmed by 5 bases and J by 6 bases, 7 bases remained unmatched. The CDR3 region has the DNA TGTGCCAGCAGGCCCGGGACAGCCCCCGGGGAGCTGTTTTTT. Translating gives CASRPGTAPGELFF.

The gene calls are TRBV27 and TRBJ2-7; D perhaps matches TRBD1 (6 bases). This CDR3 contains 15 residues. V was trimmed by 5 bases and J by 3 bases, leaving 17 bases between them. Germline CDR1 reads MNHEY; CDR2 reads SMNVEV (reference sequence). The CDR3 DNA sequence: TGTGCCAGCAGTCCACCCTATACACAGGGCTACGAGCAGTACTTC. Translation gives CASSPPYTQGYEQYF.

V gene TRBV27 combines with J gene TRBJ1-2; 8 nucleotides line up with TRBD1. Germline CDR1 and CDR2: MNHEY and SMNVEV (reference sequence). The CDR3 spans 13 residues. The junction had 4 bases not matched to a gene; V was cut back by 2 bases and J by 8 bases. The CDR3 DNA is TGTGCCAGCAGTTTACAGGGGGCGGAAGGCTACACCTTC. Translated: CASSLQGAEGYTF.

The chain joins TRBV9 to TRBJ2-3; 7 positions agree with TRBD2. Looked up from germline, CDR1 is SGDLS and CDR2 is YYNGEE. The CDR3 has 16 residues. V was pared by 0 bases and J by 2 bases, with 6 bases of the junction left unmatched. CDR3 protein: CASSVAGGGNTDTQYF. CDR3 DNA sequence: TGTGCCAGCAGCGTAGCTGGCGGGGGAAACACAGATACGCAGTATTTT.

The V call is TRBV27, the J call TRBJ2-1, with TRBD2 identical over 10 bases. Germline V gene sequence: CDR1 MNHEY, CDR2 SMNVEV (reference sequence). The CDR3 spans 16 residues. Trimming cost V 3 bases and J 6 bases; bases outside gene matches: 8. The CDR3 DNA is TGTGCCAGCAGTTTGCTAGGGACTAGCGACCTCAATGAGCAGTTCTTC. Protein: CASSLLGTSDLNEQFF.

J is TRBJ1-1 and V is TRBV10-3; 7 nucleotides line up with TRBD1. Germline trimming cut 2 bases from V and 4 bases from J; bases unmatched to any gene: 7. Per the germline V gene, CDR1 is ENHRY and CDR2 is SYGVKD. This CDR3 contains 15 residues. CDR3 residues: CAISEGEGQPTEAFF. The CDR3 coding sequence is TGTGCCATCAGTGAGGGTGAGGGACAGCCCACTGAAGCTTTCTTT.

The chain employs TRBV2 and TRBJ2-7; 8 nucleotides align to TRBD2. V was pared by 2 bases and J by 5 bases, with 8 bases of the junction left unmatched. The CDR3 loop spans 15 amino acids. Germline V gene sequence: CDR1 SNHLY, CDR2 FYNNEI. CDR3 DNA sequence: TGTGCCAGCAGTGAACCGGGGGGGCCAGTAAACGAGCAGTACTTC. This encodes CASSEPGGPVNEQYF.

The chain has TRBV6-1 and TRBJ2-7; 9 nucleotides match TRBD1. The CDR3 is 13 residues long. Germline V gene sequence: CDR1 MNHNS, CDR2 SASEGT. The trim removed 6 bases at V and 2 bases at J, leaving 2 bases unmatched. The CDR3 sequence is CASRGDRAYEQYF. CDR3 nucleotide sequence: TGTGCCAGCAGGGGGGACAGGGCCTACGAGCAGTACTTC.

This chain links TRBV20-1 with TRBJ1-2; a weak D match, TRBD1 (6 bases). Germline V gives CDR1 DFQATT, CDR2 SNEGSKA (reference sequence). The CDR3 consists of 11 residues. This CDR3 is CSTRGGDGYTF. CDR3 sequence (DNA): TGCAGCACTAGGGGGGGTGATGGCTACACCTTC.

The V and J genes are TRBV28 and TRBJ1-1; 8 bases align to TRBD1. Losses at the gene ends were 5 bases for V and 5 bases for J; bases not matched to a gene: 13. Germline loops: CDR1 MDHEN, CDR2 SYDVKM. The CDR3 consists of 16 residues. CDR3 nucleotide sequence: TGTGCCAGCAGTGGCGGACAGGGTCGTCGGGGGACTGAAGCTTTCTTT. The encoded protein is CASSGGQGRRGTEAFF.

This rearrangement joins TRBV5-4 to TRBJ2-1; D is undetermined. CDR3 length: 11 residues. The V gene lost 3 bases and the J gene lost 5 bases, with 3 bases spanning the gap. CDR1 and CDR2 (germline): SGHNT, YYREEE (reference sequence). The CDR3 reads CASSSDNEQFF. The CDR3 DNA follows: TGTGCCAGCAGCTCGGACAATGAGCAGTTCTTC.

The chain employs TRBV28 and TRBJ2-3; 10 bases agree with TRBD2. This CDR3 is built from 17 residues. Trimming at V came to 6 bases and at J to 5 bases, leaving 14 bases not matched to a gene. The V gene's germline CDR1 is MDHEN and CDR2 SYDVKM. CDR3 coding DNA: TGTGCCAGCAGCAAAACCCTAGCGGGGGCCTCAAAAGATACGCAGTATTTT. As protein: CASSKTLAGASKDTQYF.

This chain uses TRBV4-2 with TRBJ2-2; TRBD2 matches at 12 bases. With 1 base clipped from V and 4 bases from J, the junction kept 7 bases outside the gene matches. The CDR3 runs to 18 residues. Germline loops: CDR1 LGHNA, CDR2 YNFKEQ. This CDR3 is CASSQGLAGGQGTGELFF. CDR3 nucleotide sequence: TGTGCCAGCAGCCAAGGGCTAGCGGGGGGGCAAGGCACCGGGGAGCTGTTTTTT.

The rearrangement uses TRBV21-1 and TRBJ2-7; TRBD1, the table's D call, lacks a check against the DNA. TRBV21-1 is a documented pseudogene. This CDR3 region has 18 residues. The DNA of the CDR3 is TGTGCCAGCAGCTATGGAGGGACAGGGGACGCTGGATCCTACGAGCAGTACTTC. Translation: CASSYGGTGDAGSYEQYF.